These T cell receptor beta chains were read from a single sample in a study of blood T cell repertoires in COVID-19. Clones were sequenced by immunoSEQ multiplex PCR, and TCRdb holds only the in-frame ones, with some missing. This table has some 300,000 clones, roughly 89% appearing once. Sequencing was carried out using peripheral blood. The receptors shown here come from a woman in her thirties or forties with COVID-19, enrolled during active disease. The CDR3 runs from the conserved cysteine through the conserved F or W. A D gene is named only where the DNA matches it firmly. Only part of the rows carry a size: once, few, many, or a class if the clone is expanded.

>.|.|TRBJ2-7|TRBV5-1
TGCGCCAGCAGCTTGAGCCCCGGGGTCAATCCCTCCTACGAGCAGTACTTC
CASSLSPGVNPSYEQYF
>.|.|TRBJ1-1|TRBV7-2
TGTGCCAGCAGCCAAGACAGCATAGGTGAAGCTTTCTTT
CASSQDSIGEAFF
>once|.|TRBJ2-1|TRBV4-3
TGCGCCAGCAGCCAAGAATCGACAGGTTATCGGGAGCAGTTCTTC
CASSQESTGYREQFF
>.|.|TRBJ2-7|TRBV9
TGTGCCAGCAGCGGACCCAGGGGCGAGCAGTACTTC
CASSGPRGEQYF
>.|.|TRBJ2-2|TRBV10-3
TGTGCCATCAACGTGGCTCTTGGCTTTAACACCGGGGAGCTGTTTTTT
CAINVALGFNTGELFF
>once|.|TRBJ1-5|TRBV5-1
TGCGCCAGCAGCTTGGCATCGGGAGGTCAGCCCCAGCATTTT
CASSLASGGQPQHF
>once|.|TRBJ1-5|TRBV4-3
TGCGCCAGCAGCCAAGACGGGGGGGCAGGACAGCCCCAGCATTTT
CASSQDGGAGQPQHF
>.|TRBD2|TRBJ2-2|TRBV6-6
TGTGCCAGCAGTCGACCAGCAGCGGGAGGGGACACCGGGGAGCTGTTTTTT
CASSRPAAGGDTGELFF
>.|.|TRBJ1-1|TRBV30
TGTGCCTGGAGTCCCTTCCGACAGGCAGCTTTCTTT
CAWSPFRQAAFF
>.|TRBD2|TRBJ2-1|TRBV19
TGTGCCAGTAGTATTGCGGGAGGGGTGGATGAGCAGTTCTTC
CASSIAGGVDEQFF
>.|TRBD1|TRBJ1-5|TRBV25-1
TGTGCCAGCAGTGCTGGGACAGGGGGCAATCAGCCCCAGCATTTT
CASSAGTGGNQPQHF
>.|.|TRBJ1-1|TRBV12-3/TRBV12-4
TGTGCCAGCAGTTTAGATTGGGCCCTTGGCGCTTTCTTT
CASSLDWALGAFF
>.|.|TRBJ1-2|TRBV4-3
TGCGCCAGCAGCCAAGCGGGGGGCGCCGACTATGGCTACACCTTC
CASSQAGGADYGYTF
>.|.|TRBJ2-7|TRBV6-5
TGTGCCAGCAGTTACTCGAGGTCGGGGTTAGGGCGCGAGCAGTACTTC
CASSYSRSGLGREQYF
>.|TRBD1|TRBJ1-5|TRBV2
TGTGCCAGCAGGGCACAGGGGGAGAGTCAGCCCCAGCATTTT
CASRAQGESQPQHF
>.|TRBD1|TRBJ1-2|TRBV7-2
TGTGCCAGCAGCTTTTTGGGGAAAACAGGGGATGGCTACACCTTC
CASSFLGKTGDGYTF
>.|TRBD1|TRBJ1-4|TRBV6-5
TGTGCCAGCAGTTATTACAGGGGGCCTAATAATGAAAAACTGTTTTTT
CASSYYRGPNNEKLFF
>once|.|TRBJ1-1|TRBV5-1
TGCGCCAGCAGCTTGGAAGGCGGTGTCACTGAAGCTTTCTTT
CASSLEGGVTEAFF
>.|.|TRBJ2-3|TRBV7-2
TGTGCCAGCACGCTCGCGCGGGGCACAGATACGCAGTATTTT
CASTLARGTDTQYF